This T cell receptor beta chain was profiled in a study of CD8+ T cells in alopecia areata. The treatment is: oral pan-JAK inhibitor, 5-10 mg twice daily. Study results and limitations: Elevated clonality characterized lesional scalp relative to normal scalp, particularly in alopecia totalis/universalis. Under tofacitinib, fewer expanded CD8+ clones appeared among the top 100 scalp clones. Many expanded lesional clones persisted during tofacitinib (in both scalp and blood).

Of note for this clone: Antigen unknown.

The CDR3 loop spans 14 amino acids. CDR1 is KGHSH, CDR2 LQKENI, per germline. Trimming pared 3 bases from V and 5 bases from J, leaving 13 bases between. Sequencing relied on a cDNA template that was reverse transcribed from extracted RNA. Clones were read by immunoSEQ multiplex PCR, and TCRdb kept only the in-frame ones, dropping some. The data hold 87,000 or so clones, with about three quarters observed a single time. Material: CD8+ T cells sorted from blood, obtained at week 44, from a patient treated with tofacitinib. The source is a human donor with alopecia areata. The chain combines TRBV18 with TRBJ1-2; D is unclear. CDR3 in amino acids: CASSPMDKPYGYTF. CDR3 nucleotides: TGTGCCAGCTCACCGATGGATAAGCCATATGGCTACACCTTC.